This is a list of T cell receptor beta chains from one sample in a study of CD8+ T cells in alopecia areata. The method was immunoSEQ multiplex PCR; TCRdb's version includes in-frame clones alone and lacks a portion of them. The sample records roughly 180,000 clones, 40% to 65% being singletons. The sample in question was CD8+ T cells sorted from blood, obtained between weeks 51 and 54, from a patient treated with tofacitinib. The receptors here all came from a human donor with alopecia areata. Each CDR3 is given without its conserved first and last residue. Some rows mark clone size as missing; the rest say once, few, many or name a class of expanded clone.

size | J | V | CDR3
- | TRBJ2-1 | TRBV6-5 | ASSYSGQGAYNEQF
few | TRBJ2-5 | TRBV5-4 | ASSLASSRGSETQY
- | TRBJ1-2 | TRBV6-1 | ASRVTAGYGYT
- | TRBJ2-5 | TRBV19 | ASSIIGAETQY
- | TRBJ2-1 | TRBV2 | ASSETAGENNEQF
few | TRBJ2-1 | TRBV27 | ASSLGNEQF
- | TRBJ1-1 | TRBV29-1 | SVTEIEAF
- | TRBJ1-5 | TRBV2 | ASETRGVDQPQH
- | TRBJ2-7 | TRBV14 | ASSQDRRAYEQY
- | TRBJ2-1 | TRBV27 | ASSPIALPYNEQF
few | TRBJ2-3 | TRBV29-1 | SAGTLTYGSTDTQY
- | TRBJ2-1 | TRBV7-6 | ASSLGQGLAVEQF
- | TRBJ2-2 | TRBV25-1 | ASSVVLGELF
- | TRBJ1-2 | TRBV7-2 | ASSLAPRQAPHGYT
- | TRBJ1-5 | TRBV27 | ASSLIGGGSNQPQH
- | TRBJ2-1 | TRBV6-5 | ASRTRGNEQF
- | TRBJ1-4 | TRBV30 | AWSAFDRVDEKLF
few | TRBJ2-2 | TRBV9 | ASSVGAPGELF
- | TRBJ1-5 | TRBV19 | ASNSREAGNQPQH
- | TRBJ2-1 | TRBV19 | ASSIAPYSYNEQF
- | TRBJ2-2 | TRBV7-9 | APGQTGELF
few | TRBJ2-7 | TRBV6-5 | ASSPGEGGEQY
- | TRBJ1-2 | TRBV2 | ASSEARQGGYT
- | TRBJ1-1 | TRBV6-5 | ASSYYKNTEAF
- | TRBJ2-7 | TRBV11-1 | ASSNPGTGPLEQY
few | TRBJ2-1 | TRBV11-2 | ASSLANSFGNEQF
few | TRBJ2-5 | TRBV27 | ASSVAGTSEETQY
few | TRBJ1-1 | TRBV19 | ASSKINRDTEAF
few | TRBJ2-4 | TRBV5-4 | ASSFGQGENIQY
- | TRBJ1-2 | TRBV7-8 | ASSHPGTSYGYT
once | TRBJ2-3 | TRBV13 | ASSLTGNTDTQY
- | TRBJ2-3 | TRBV7-2 | ASSLKTPWQEGTDTQY